This T cell receptor beta chain was sequenced for a study of T cells in Graves' hyperthyroidism and ophthalmopathy. Study in general: Specimen type is peripheral blood, collected at initial diagnosis prior to any treatment.

Amplification of TCR beta CDR3 regions used RNA as the template. First-round RT-PCR targeting the TCR CDR3 was performed with the HTBI primer set. TCRdb re-analysed the multiplex PCR reads in MiXCR, keeping a single row per CDR3 protein. The sample consists of 220,000 or so distinct CDR3 sequences, about a sixth of them appearing once. Clinical symptoms, serum thyroxine, TRAb, thyroid ultrasound and orbital computed tomography informed diagnoses. Fresh 10 ml peripheral blood yielded PBMCs. The CDR3 runs to 17 residues. Germline V gene sequence: CDR1 MGHRA, CDR2 YSYEKL. Regarding this clonotype: What it binds is not known. At one end the junction does not follow the germline gene, possibly because of a read error.

Study results and caveats: Blood samples included most of the expanded thyroid clonotypes exceeding 0.001.

The source is a woman in her late teens or twenties with Graves' ophthalmopathy. The V call is TRBV4-1, the J call TRBJ1-3; 7 bases align to TRBD1. Sequences were obtained from blood. The CDR3 DNA is TGCACCAGCAGCCCAACCCGCACCAGGGGGGGTGGAAACACCATATATTTT. Translating gives CTSSPTRTRGGGNTIYF.